The 4 T cell receptor beta chains below all came from one sample that was sequenced in a study of T cells expressing NK-cell markers. TCRdb reprocessed the 5' RACE reads, with one entry per CDR3 protein and no DNA. The table for this sample gives about 260,000 distinct CDR3 sequences. Sequencing used blood T cells: a sorted CD56 or NKG2C T cell subset, CD4+ or CD8+ T cells, or bulk PBMC T cells (not recorded which). The receptors here all came from a woman aged 18-70 years in good health.

The chain couples TRBV4-3 to TRBJ1-2. The CDR3 has 15 amino acids. The germline V gene encodes CDR1 LGHNA and CDR2 YSLEER. Here the CDR3 reads CASSRGQSGNYGYTF.

The chain joins TRBV9 to TRBJ2-5; TCRdb picks TRBD2, but there is no DNA to check that call. Germline CDR1 SGDLS, CDR2 YYNGEE. The CDR3 totals 16 residues. The CDR3 protein is CASSVLAGGLQETQYF.

The rearrangement links TRBV20-1 to TRBJ2-1; TCRdb lists TRBD2, though no DNA is available to test this call. The CDR3 sequence is 11 residues long. Germline CDR1 DFQATT, CDR2 SNEGSKA (reference sequence). CDR3 loop: CSAAGTSEQFF.

This clonotype is medium-sized by frequency. Here the CDR3 reads CASSFGGITDTQYF. The rearrangement links TRBV12-3 or TRBV12-4 to TRBJ2-3; no DNA is available, so the TRBD2 call from TCRdb remains unchecked. The CDR3 has 14 residues.